The present TCR beta chain was sequenced within a study of spatial heterogeneity in lung cancer (dated by TCRdb to between 2018 and 2020). Background for the entire study: More beta-chain than alpha-chain transcripts were consistently detected, likely reflecting higher beta-chain transcript abundance. In non-small cell lung cancer, the study made a quantitative comparison of TCR alpha and beta repertoires among multiple tumor regions, matched nontumor lung and blood. TCR repertoire features were related to nonsynonymous mutation counts determined by whole-exome sequencing of tumor tissue. In the raw uncorrected reads, each unique combination of TCR and UMI appeared on average more than ten times. Both alpha and beta chains were TCR-sequenced in 200 to 250 tumor regions, some 64 matched nontumor lung samples and 56 PBMC samples obtained at surgery.

Libraries were constructed by 5' RACE. Sequencing was carried out with a NextSeq 500. The TCR library protocol attached a unique molecular identifier to each TCR cDNA molecule to allow correction of PCR and sequencing errors. On the study's bioinformatics: Decombinator tools were used for TCR identification, UMI-based error correction and CDR3 extraction. Expanded TCRs were defined as those above a frequency of 2 per 1,000, corresponding to the top 1% of the tumor frequency distribution. Renyi diversity was computed with the R vegan package after each repertoire had been subsampled 100 times to 5,000 TCRs. CDR3 similarity networks were constructed using string-kernel similarity of amino acid triplets, with links drawn between CDR3s whose pairwise similarity was above 0.82. The public reads were quality trimmed at Q25 with fastp and then assembled into clones with MiXCR by TCRdb, keeping productive beta chains. Entries that share a CDR3 protein sequence are merged under the most common genes and DNA. The V and J calls were determined by TCRdb, not by the authors. The sample has over 14,000 distinct CDR3 sequences on record, 7.5% to 10% of them singletons. The ten top clones hold about 33% of the sample.

Here is what the overall study found, with its caveats: Ubiquitous expanded tumor TCRs were found in blood more often at tumor resection than at routine follow-up. Confirming at a functional level the hypothesis that regional TCRs recognize regional mutations was considered to require additional single-cell paired TCR alpha and beta sequencing.

Judged by its sample share, this clonotype qualifies as medium-sized (0.01 to 0.1%). Its specific antigen is unknown. Base qualities are not provided; no much larger clone lies one nucleotide away. Explained via the paper, the time point label denotes: sample taken at primary tumor resection. Without any cell sorting, TCR sequencing was performed on whole RNA extracted either from tumor and nontumor lung tissue or from cryopreserved PBMC samples. The donors were more than 65 patients from the lung TRACERx cohort who had early-stage, untreated non-small cell lung cancer. Patients were selected for TCR sequencing only if sufficient RNA was available from at least two tumor regions. The sequence came from a female donor with early-stage non-small cell lung cancer. The sequencing here drew on PBMCs, taken at surgery.

The CDR3 protein: CASSFLVMSSYNEQFF. In nucleotides, the sequence is TGTGCCAGCAGCTTTCTCGTGATGAGCTCCTACAATGAGCAGTTCTTC. The chain is encoded by TRBV28 joined to TRBJ2-1, with no D gene named confidently. Measured from the cysteine to the phenylalanine, the CDR3 is 16 residues long. Kept here is only the CDR3 DNA, which spans 48 bases and is read in frame from base 1. Taken from the germline V gene, the CDR1 and CDR2 loops are MDHEN and SYDVKM. Deletion took 6 bases off V and 0 bases off J, with a span of 15 bases between the germline ends. Supplemented by the reference TRBV28 and TRBJ2-1 proteins around the CDR3, the complete variable domain is DVKVTQSSRYLVKRTGEKVFLECVQDMDHENMFWYRQDPGLGLRLIYFSYDVKMKEKGDIPEGYSVSREKKERFSLILESASTNQTSMYLCASSFLVMSSYNEQFFGPGTRLTVL.